The 24 T cell receptor beta chains presented below share a single source sample, sequenced in a study of blood T cell repertoires in COVID-19. Repertoires were generated with immunoSEQ multiplex PCR, while TCRdb's copy carries only in-frame clones and drops some. The table records 140,000 or so clones, 80% of them present only once. The sample comprised peripheral blood. The receptors shown here come from a man in his 70s who had recovered from COVID-19.

The J gene is TRBJ2-7, the V gene TRBV27; 7 bases are shared with TRBD1. Trimming took 4 bases from V and 4 from J; bases not matched to a gene: 4. Germline CDR1 is MNHEY and CDR2 is SMNVEV (reference sequence). The CDR3 spans 13 residues. The CDR3 region is CASSSQGSYEQYF. Written as DNA, the CDR3 is TGTGCCAGCAGTTCACAGGGGAGTTACGAGCAGTACTTC.

This CDR3 is CASSLSAMGATEAFF. The CDR3 nucleotides are TGCGCCAGCAGCCTAAGTGCAATGGGGGCCACTGAAGCTTTCTTT. The chain combines TRBV4-1 with TRBJ1-1; D may be TRBD1 (6 bases). CDR1 is MGHRA, CDR2 YSYEKL, per germline. Trimming shortened V by 4 bases and J by 4 bases, and 16 bases separated the two germline ends. The CDR3 runs 15 residues.

The V gene is TRBV30, the J gene TRBJ1-5, with D uncertain. Looked up from germline, CDR1 is GTSNPN and CDR2 is SVGIG (reference sequence). The V and J ends lost 2 bases and 8 bases respectively, with 13 bases between them. The CDR3 sequence is 13 residues long. As DNA, the CDR3 is TGTGCCTGGAGTTCTCAGTACGGGGAGCCCCAGCATTTT. Its translation is CAWSSQYGEPQHF.

This chain joins TRBV19 and TRBJ2-1, with D possibly TRBD2 on 5 matching bases. From germline, CDR1 is LNHDA and CDR2 SQIVND (reference sequence). The CDR3 is 13 residues long. Trimming took off 3 bases at V and 3 bases at J, with 6 bases between the two ends. The CDR3 loop is CASSIGLYNEQFF. The CDR3 region has the DNA TGTGCCAGTAGTATTGGACTCTACAATGAGCAGTTCTTC.

This clone has more than one count but fewer than ten. The chain is built from TRBV5-4 and TRBJ1-2; D may be TRBD1 (5 bases). The V and J ends lost 0 bases and 6 bases respectively, with 18 bases between them. Looked up from germline, CDR1 is SGHNT and CDR2 is YYREEE (reference sequence). The length of the CDR3 is 16 residues. Here the CDR3 reads CASSLDRSSTLDGYTF. The CDR3 DNA is TGTGCCAGCAGCTTGGACAGGTCTTCCACTCTCGATGGCTACACCTTC.

This sequence joins TRBV12-3 or TRBV12-4 and TRBJ2-5, with unresolved D. Trimming removed 6 bases from V and 4 bases from J, with 12 bases in between. This CDR3 has 13 residues. In nucleotides, the CDR3 is TGTGCCAGCAGCCTACGAGACTCAGAGACCCAGTACTTC. It translates to CASSLRDSETQYF.

The chain has TRBV2 and TRBJ2-1; D gene unclear. This CDR3 is built from 14 residues. Trimming took off 3 bases at V and 6 bases at J, with 12 bases between the two ends. CDR1 and CDR2 from the germline V gene are SNHLY and FYNNEI. The CDR3 DNA sequence: TGTGCCAGCAGTGAGAGAGCCGATCCCAATGAGCAGTTCTTC. As protein: CASSERADPNEQFF.

The rearrangement joins TRBV7-8 to TRBJ1-5; D not resolved. Germline V gene data show CDR1 as SGHVS and CDR2 as FQNEAQ. CDR3 size: 14 residues. Trimming pared 2 bases from V and 4 bases from J, leaving 9 bases between. This CDR3 is CASSLWQANQPQHF. For the CDR3, the DNA is TGTGCCAGCAGCTTATGGCAGGCAAATCAGCCCCAGCATTTT.

In its sample, this clone was seen once. The J gene is TRBJ2-5, the V gene TRBV7-7, with 9 bases matching TRBD1. The J segment lost 3 bases and the V segment lost 4 bases, leaving 6 bases of the junction unmatched. Per germline, CDR1 SSHAT and CDR2 FNYEAQ (reference sequence). This CDR3 spans 15 amino acids. The chain's CDR3 is CASSSGTGPKETQYF. The CDR3 DNA follows: TGTGCCAGCAGCTCAGGGACAGGGCCTAAAGAGACCCAGTACTTC.

V gene TRBV18 combines with J gene TRBJ1-5, with 7 bases matching TRBD1. V was pared by 4 bases and J by 1 base, with 4 bases of the junction left unmatched. Germline V gene lookup returns CDR1 KGHSH and CDR2 LQKENI. The CDR3 is 15 residues long. The CDR3 DNA follows: TGTGCCAGCTCACGTTCAGGGGGGAGCAATCAGCCCCAGCATTTT. Protein: CASSRSGGSNQPQHF. Together with reference TRBV18 and TRBJ1-5, the CDR3 gives the full variable domain: NAGVMQNPRHLVRRRGQEARLRCSPMKGHSHVYWYRQLPEEGLKFMVYLQKENIIDESGMPKERFSAEFPKEGPSILRIQQVVRGDSAAYFCASSRSGGSNQPQHFGDGTRLSIL.

J is TRBJ2-5 and V is TRBV5-1; D possibly corresponds to TRBD1 (5 bases). CDR3 length equals 14 residues. The ends were cut back, 0 bases at V and 4 bases at J, with 10 bases in the middle. Germline V gene sequence: CDR1 SGHRS, CDR2 YFSETQ. As DNA, the CDR3 is TGCGCCAGCAGCTTGGGGGGCGCATCAGAGACCCAGTACTTC. Residues: CASSLGGASETQYF.

The chain links TRBV5-1 to TRBJ2-7; tentative D call: TRBD1 (7 bases). This CDR3 has 16 residues. V lost 6 bases and J 3 bases, leaving 22 bases between the germline ends. Per the germline V gene, CDR1 is SGHRS and CDR2 is YFSETQ. DNA for the CDR3: TGCGCCAGCACCCAGGAAGGAGGGGGCGCGCTCTACGAGCAGTACTTC. It is translated as CASTQEGGGALYEQYF.

V usage is TRBV12-3 or TRBV12-4 and J usage is TRBJ2-7; maybe TRBD2 (5 bases). The CDR3 loop spans 13 amino acids. Trimming cost V 3 bases and J 3 bases, with 9 bases left between them. The CDR3 DNA sequence: TGTGCCAGCAGTTTGGTCCGGGGCTACGAGCAGTACTTC. It encodes CASSLVRGYEQYF.

This clone was counted a single time. The V and J genes are TRBV21-1 and TRBJ2-7; the table assigns TRBD1, which was not confirmed against the DNA. TRBV21-1 is tagged as a pseudogene. The CDR3 is 18 amino acids. CDR3 coding DNA: TGTGCCAGCAGCAAAGCGCTCGGAAGGGACAGGGGGACCTACGAGCAGTACTTC. Amino acid sequence: CASSKALGRDRGTYEQYF.

This clone was counted between two and nine times. CDR3 loop: CASRPGLAGVSSYNEQFF. CDR3 nucleotides: TGCGCCAGCAGACCGGGACTAGCGGGAGTTAGCTCCTACAATGAGCAGTTCTTC. The rearrangement joins TRBV4-1 to TRBJ2-1, with 14 bases matching TRBD2. Germline V gives CDR1 MGHRA, CDR2 YSYEKL. The junction had 7 bases not matched to a gene; V was cut back by 6 bases and J by 0 bases. CDR3 size: 18 residues.

J is TRBJ1-2 and V is TRBV4-1; D perhaps matches TRBD1 (6 bases). From germline, CDR1 is MGHRA and CDR2 YSYEKL. CDR3 length: 16 amino acids. V lost 1 base, J lost 3 bases, and 15 bases lay in between. CDR3 DNA: TGCGCCAGCAGCCAAGGCCTCTTCCAGGGGCACTATGGCTACACCTTC. Translating it yields CASSQGLFQGHYGYTF.

The chain links TRBV5-6 to TRBJ2-1; D is ambiguous. Germline CDR1 and CDR2: SGHDT and YYEEEE. Trimming left V 0 bases short and J 9 bases short, with 13 bases between. The CDR3 extends over 14 amino acids. CDR3 in amino acids: CASSLANRLGEQFF. The CDR3 DNA reads as TGTGCCAGCAGCTTGGCCAACCGCCTAGGTGAGCAGTTCTTC.

The chain uses TRBV2 and TRBJ2-7; 9 bases agree with TRBD2. Germline V gives CDR1 SNHLY, CDR2 FYNNEI. V was clipped by 5 bases and J by 2 bases; unmatched bases: 4. CDR3 length equals 14 residues. CDR3 in amino acids: CASSWTSATYEQYF. DNA of the CDR3: TGTGCCAGCAGTTGGACTAGCGCGACCTACGAGCAGTACTTC.

The chain uses TRBV13 and TRBJ1-2; 8 bases are shared with TRBD1. The CDR3 loop spans 15 amino acids. V dropped 5 bases and J dropped 3; count of bases not matched to a gene: 8. CDR1 is PRHDT, CDR2 FYEKMQ, per germline (reference sequence). The CDR3 spells CASSGRQGMDYGYTF. The CDR3 nucleotides are TGTGCCAGCAGCGGAAGACAGGGGATGGACTATGGCTACACCTTC. The full variable domain, with the rest looked up from reference TRBV13 and TRBJ1-2, is AAGVIQSPRHLIKEKRETATLKCYPIPRHDTVYWYQQGPGQDPQFLISFYEKMQSDKGSIPDRFSAQQFSDYHSELNMSSLELGDSALYFCASSGRQGMDYGYTFGSGTRLTVV.

The rearrangement links TRBV7-8 to TRBJ1-5; D gene unclear. CDR3 length: 12 residues. Germline CDR1 is SGHVS and CDR2 is FQNEAQ. Trimming took off 5 bases at V and 6 bases at J, with 8 bases between the two ends. Here the CDR3 reads CASSRPGQPQHF. In DNA, the CDR3 is TGTGCCAGCAGCCGACCCGGTCAGCCCCAGCATTTT. Complete variable domain (other parts from reference TRBV7-8 and TRBJ1-5): GAGVSQSPRYKVAKRGQDVALRCDPISGHVSLFWYQQALGQGPEFLTYFQNEAQLDKSGLPSDRFFAERPEGSVSTLKIQRTQQEDSAVYLCASSRPGQPQHFGDGTRLSIL.

This clone was seen only a few times. V gene TRBV3-1 (or the pseudogene TRBV3-2) combines with J gene TRBJ2-4, with a possible D match to TRBD2 (7 bases). V was clipped by 3 bases and J by 6 bases, with 15 bases between them. Germline lookup yields CDR1 LGHDT and CDR2 YNNKEL (reference sequence). This CDR3 has 15 residues. CDR3 amino acids: CASSQGGTNGNIQYF. CDR3 in DNA: TGTGCCAGCAGCCAGGGGGGGACAAACGGAAACATTCAGTACTTC.

The chain recombines TRBV30 with TRBJ1-3; the D gene is possibly TRBD1 (5 bases). The germline V gene encodes CDR1 GTSNPN and CDR2 SVGIG (reference sequence). The CDR3 covers 12 residues. The ends were cut back, 4 bases at V and 7 bases at J, with 11 bases in the middle. CDR3 sequence: CAWNPQGNTIYF. CDR3 in DNA: TGTGCCTGGAATCCTCAGGGTAACACCATATATTTT.

V usage is TRBV29-1 and J usage is TRBJ1-1, with TRBD1 identical over 10 bases. After removal of 7 bases from V and 4 bases from J, the junction contained 0 bases not matched to a gene. The V gene's germline CDR1 is SQVTM and CDR2 ANQGSEA. The CDR3 spans 11 residues. In DNA, the CDR3 is TGCAGCGGGGACAGGGGCACTGAAGCTTTCTTT. It encodes CSGDRGTEAFF.

The V gene is TRBV10-3, the J gene TRBJ2-1; D uncertain. There are 14 residues in the CDR3. Trimming shortened V by 0 bases and J by 4 bases, and 7 bases separated the two germline ends. Germline V gene lookup returns CDR1 ENHRY and CDR2 SYGVKD. CDR3 residues: CAISESESYNEQFF. CDR3 coding DNA: TGTGCCATCAGTGAGTCCGAGTCTTACAATGAGCAGTTCTTC.